The source of this TCR beta chain is a study of cytomegalovirus exposure and HLA in healthy donors. CDR3 length: 14 residues. In germline, CDR1 is KGHSH, CDR2 LQKENI. Trimming cost V 2 bases and J 11 bases, with 18 bases left between them. Notes on this clone: Its antigen is unidentified.

Use of 60 Vbeta and 13 Jbeta primers characterized the PCR. Profiling relied on immunoSEQ multiplex PCR, and the TCRdb table lists in-frame clones only, not all of them. The profile shows 200,000 to 250,000 clones, roughly 82% of them singletons. The study, taken as a whole, reports: CMV antigen specificity of a few CMV-associated chains was confirmed in vitro. Cytomegalovirus association was assigned to about 150 TCR beta chains. Exclusion applied to some V segments, including TRBV6-2 and TRBV6-3, as they were indistinguishable.

Sequenced: PBMCs. This clonotype was sampled from a woman aged 40 to 50 in good health and CMV-seropositive. This rearrangement joins TRBV18 to TRBJ1-1; D remains unclear. The CDR3 spells CASSPENLPVSAFF. The CDR3 DNA follows: TGTGCCAGCTCACCAGAGAACTTACCCGTTTCGGCTTTCTTT.